These 28 T cell receptor beta chains came from one sample sequenced in a study of blood T cell repertoires in COVID-19. The assay was immunoSEQ multiplex PCR, and TCRdb's table has in-frame clones only and misses some. The sample lists 150,000 to 200,000 clones, about 85% occurring once. The source material was peripheral blood. These receptors all come from a woman aged 65 to 85 with COVID-19, enrolled during active disease.

The chain uses TRBV28 and TRBJ1-1, with 7 bases fitting TRBD1. CDR1 and CDR2 from the germline V gene are MDHEN and SYDVKM. The V segment lost 6 bases and the J segment 2 bases; nucleotides outside the gene matches: 6. This CDR3 comprises 14 residues. CDR3 in DNA: TGTGCCAGCAGACTACAGGGGAAAAACACTGAAGCTTTCTTT. It translates to CASRLQGKNTEAFF.

The chain has TRBV27 and TRBJ2-7; possibly TRBD1 for D (5 bases). The CDR3 is 13 amino acids. V lost 6 bases and J 1 base, leaving 10 bases between the germline ends. Germline values: CDR1 MNHEY, CDR2 SMNVEV (reference sequence). The CDR3 region has the DNA TGTGCCAGCAGACCAAGGGGATCCTACGAGCAGTACGTC. It translates to CASRPRGSYEQYV.

The V gene is TRBV18, the J gene TRBJ1-6; the match to TRBD1 covers 7 bases. Germline V gene sequence: CDR1 KGHSH, CDR2 LQKENI. The CDR3 sequence is 15 residues long. V was clipped by 3 bases and J by 9 bases; unmatched bases: 8. CDR3 sequence reads: CASSPRQGQGSPLHF. The CDR3 coding sequence is TGTGCCAGCTCACCCCGACAGGGACAAGGTTCACCCCTCCACTTT.

The chain employs TRBV11-2 and TRBJ1-2; no firm D call. The germline gives CDR1 SGHAT, CDR2 FQNNGV. The V and J ends lost 5 bases and 8 bases respectively, with 15 bases between them. There are 13 residues in the CDR3. In nucleotides, the CDR3 is TGTGCCAGCAGCCCCCAGTCAGGTGGGGGCTACACCTTC. This translates into CASSPQSGGGYTF.

The V and J genes are TRBV6-2 or TRBV6-3 and TRBJ1-1, with TRBD1 matching over 7 bases. The junction had 6 bases not matched to a gene; V was cut back by 6 bases and J by 2 bases. This CDR3 region has 14 residues. The germline CDR1 and CDR2 sequences are MNHEY and SVGEGT. DNA for the CDR3: TGTGCCAGCAGCCGACAGGGAGATAACACTGAAGCTTTCTTT. Amino acid sequence: CASSRQGDNTEAFF.

V is TRBV4-1 and J is TRBJ1-4, with 7 positions matching TRBD1. The V segment lost 4 bases and the J segment 2 bases; nucleotides outside the gene matches: 10. CDR3 length: 17 amino acids. The V gene's germline CDR1 is MGHRA and CDR2 YSYEKL. The CDR3 loop is CASSRVGGARTNEKLFF. The DNA for the CDR3 is TGCGCCAGCAGCCGAGTAGGGGGCGCAAGGACTAATGAAAAACTGTTTTTT.

The rearrangement uses TRBV2 and TRBJ2-1; TRBD1 agrees at 7 bases. The germline CDR1 and CDR2 sequences are SNHLY and FYNNEI. Germline trimming cut 8 bases from V and 3 bases from J; bases unmatched to any gene: 7. The CDR3 length is 14 residues. The CDR3 DNA reads TGTGCCAGCTTAACAGGGGATTTCTACAATGAGCAGTTCTTC. Amino acids: CASLTGDFYNEQFF.

The chain links TRBV5-4 to TRBJ1-1; TRBD1 matches 10 bases. There are 15 residues in the CDR3. Looked up from germline, CDR1 is SGHNT and CDR2 is YYREEE (reference sequence). With V trimmed by 4 bases and J by 6 bases, 9 bases remained unmatched. The CDR3 DNA is TGTGCCAGCAGCGCACCGGGACAGGGGTACGCTGAAGCTTTCTTT. Its translation: CASSAPGQGYAEAFF.

CDR3 loop: CASSQAGMNTEAFF. The DNA of the CDR3 is TGTGCCAGCAGCCAAGCAGGGATGAACACTGAAGCTTTCTTT. The J gene is TRBJ1-1, the V gene TRBV3-1 (or the pseudogene TRBV3-2); a possible D gene is TRBD1 (5 bases). The length of the CDR3 is 14 residues. V was pared by 1 base and J by 0 bases, with 6 bases between. CDR1 is LGHDT, CDR2 YNNKEL, per germline (reference sequence).

The rearrangement uses TRBV10-3 and TRBJ1-2, with D unclear. The V gene's germline CDR1 is ENHRY and CDR2 SYGVKD. This CDR3 has 14 residues. The ends were cut back, 6 bases at V and 1 base at J, with 12 bases in the middle. The CDR3 nucleotides read TGTGCCATCAGACCAAGCCAAGTTAACTATGGCTACACCTTC. It yields the protein CAIRPSQVNYGYTF.

This clone appeared a few times. The rearrangement joins TRBV5-8 to TRBJ1-5; 8 nucleotides agree with TRBD1. V gave up 4 bases and J gave up 2 bases; unmatched junction bases: 8. The germline V gene encodes CDR1 SGHTS and CDR2 YDEGEE. The CDR3 contains 16 residues. This chain's CDR3 is CASSPRTGTGNQPQHF. The CDR3 nucleotides are TGTGCCAGCAGCCCCAGGACAGGGACTGGCAATCAGCCCCAGCATTTT.

In this sample, this clone turned up once. The rearrangement joins TRBV6-5 to TRBJ1-5; 7 bases align to TRBD1. V shed 6 bases, J shed 4 bases, and the junction held 6 bases outside the gene matches. This CDR3 contains 14 residues. CDR1 and CDR2 (germline): MNHEY, SVGAGI. The CDR3 DNA follows: TGTGCCAGCAGCCCAACAGGGGTGAATCAGCCCCAGCATTTT. It encodes CASSPTGVNQPQHF.

Here the CDR3 reads CAGDKRHTGELFF. Written as DNA, the CDR3 is TGTGCCGGGGACAAGCGACACACCGGGGAGCTGTTTTTT. The chain couples TRBV30 to TRBJ2-2; D is possibly TRBD1 (6 bases). The V end lost 8 bases, the J end lost 3 bases, and 13 bases lay between the germline ends. Germline V lookup: CDR1 GTSNPN, CDR2 SVGIG (reference sequence). There are 13 residues in the CDR3.

A few counts support this clone. CDR3 region: CASSLLVASGGTQYF. The CDR3 nucleotides read TGTGCCAGCAGCTTACTCGTCGCTAGTGGCGGGACCCAGTACTTC. J is TRBJ2-5 and V is TRBV11-2; D call uncertain. CDR1 is SGHAT, CDR2 FQNNGV, per germline. The CDR3 is made up of 15 amino acids. The V end lost 2 bases, the J end lost 7 bases, and 17 bases lay between the germline ends.

The chain links TRBV28 to TRBJ1-5, with D unresolved. The CDR3 covers 15 residues. Trimming took 3 bases from V and 6 from J, leaving 15 bases between them. Germline V gene lookup returns CDR1 MDHEN and CDR2 SYDVKM. The CDR3 bases are TGTGCCAGCAGTTTCGGATCGTCTGGGAGTCAGCCCCAGCATTTT. It codes for CASSFGSSGSQPQHF.

The rearrangement links TRBV5-1 to TRBJ1-1, with D possibly matching TRBD1 (5 bases). V lost 4 bases to trimming and J lost 5 bases, with 12 bases between them. The CDR3 runs to 13 residues. Germline loops: CDR1 SGHRS, CDR2 YFSETQ. CDR3 sequence: CASSAGGVTEAFF. The CDR3 coding sequence is TGCGCCAGCAGCGCCGGGGGGGTGACTGAAGCTTTCTTT. The variable domain in full, completed from reference TRBV5-1 and TRBJ1-1, reads KAGVTQTPRYLIKTRGQQVTLSCSPISGHRSVSWYQQTPGQGLQFLFEYFSETQRNKGNFPGRFSGRQFSNSRSEMNVSTLELGDSALYLCASSAGGVTEAFFGQGTRLTVV.

The chain combines TRBV9 with TRBJ2-7, with 7 bases fitting TRBD2. With 0 bases clipped from V and 0 bases from J, the junction kept 9 bases outside the gene matches. Per the germline V gene, CDR1 is SGDLS and CDR2 is YYNGEE. CDR3 length: 17 amino acids. The CDR3 protein is CASSVGVRLADSYEQYF. CDR3 nucleotide sequence: TGTGCCAGCAGCGTAGGGGTCCGTCTAGCGGACTCCTACGAGCAGTACTTC.

This clone appeared a few times. The chain employs TRBV30 and TRBJ2-1; D is unclear. The CDR3 runs to 14 residues. CDR1 and CDR2 from the germline V gene are GTSNPN and SVGIG (reference sequence). Deletions cut 2 bases from V and 0 bases from J, with 8 bases between. Here the CDR3 reads CAWSLGDSYNEQFF. In nucleotides, the CDR3 is TGTGCCTGGAGTCTAGGAGACTCCTACAATGAGCAGTTCTTC.

The CDR3 DNA sequence: TGTGCCAGCAGCCTGACTAGCGGAGGGTACAATGAGCAGTTCTTC. Translated, it gives CASSLTSGGYNEQFF. This rearrangement joins TRBV7-2 to TRBJ2-1; 9 nucleotides agree with TRBD2. The CDR3 consists of 15 residues. Germline V gene lookup returns CDR1 SGHTA and CDR2 FQGNSA. The junction had 6 bases not matched to a gene; V was cut back by 5 bases and J by 4 bases.

The chain links TRBV3-1 (or the pseudogene TRBV3-2) to TRBJ2-5; 15 bases align to TRBD2. Germline V gene lookup returns CDR1 LGHDT and CDR2 YNNKEL (reference sequence). The CDR3 length is 16 residues. The V gene end was trimmed by 4 bases and the J gene end by 4 bases; junction bases not matched to a gene: 4. CDR3 in DNA: TGTGCCAGCAGCCGCCGGGGACTAGCGGGAGGAGAGACCCAGTACTTC. Its protein is CASSRRGLAGGETQYF.

This clone appeared a single time. V gene TRBV6-5 combines with J gene TRBJ1-5, with 7 bases fitting TRBD1. The trim removed 6 bases at V and 5 bases at J, leaving 7 bases unmatched. Germline V gene data show CDR1 as MNHEY and CDR2 as SVGAGI. The length of the CDR3 is 14 residues. The CDR3 sequence is CASRGGQWDQPQHF. The CDR3 nucleotides read TGTGCCAGCAGAGGGGGACAGTGGGATCAGCCCCAGCATTTT.

The rearrangement joins TRBV3-1 (or the pseudogene TRBV3-2) to TRBJ1-5; D is ambiguous. Germline loops: CDR1 LGHDT, CDR2 YNNKEL (reference sequence). Trimming shortened V by 0 bases and J by 6 bases, and 6 bases separated the two germline ends. CDR3 length: 13 residues. The CDR3 nucleotides are TGTGCCAGCAGCCAAGATCGTAGTCAGCCCCAGCATTTT. Residues: CASSQDRSQPQHF.

The rearrangement uses TRBV7-8 and TRBJ1-1; D remains unclear. Trimming shortened V by 5 bases and J by 2 bases, and 15 bases separated the two germline ends. The V gene's germline CDR1 is SGHVS and CDR2 FQNEAQ. The CDR3 contains 15 residues. CDR3 DNA sequence: TGTGCCAGCAGCGTGGGCGGGCCAGCAAACACTGAAGCTTTCTTT. Its translation is CASSVGGPANTEAFF. The whole variable domain, filled in from reference TRBV7-8 and TRBJ1-1, reads GAGVSQSPRYKVAKRGQDVALRCDPISGHVSLFWYQQALGQGPEFLTYFQNEAQLDKSGLPSDRFFAERPEGSVSTLKIQRTQQEDSAVYLCASSVGGPANTEAFFGQGTRLTVV.

The rearrangement uses TRBV5-6 and TRBJ1-1, with 9 bases identical to TRBD1. This CDR3 is 15 amino acids long. V trimming: 4 bases; J trimming: 11 bases; junction bases outside the gene matches: 15. CDR1 and CDR2 (germline): SGHDT, YYEEEE. The CDR3 loop reads CASSLDRGKEGRAFF. The CDR3 region has the DNA TGTGCCAGCAGCCTTGACAGGGGGAAAGAGGGGAGGGCTTTCTTT.

The rearrangement joins TRBV30 to TRBJ2-1; D is uncertain. Germline V gene data show CDR1 as GTSNPN and CDR2 as SVGIG (reference sequence). The V end was cut by 4 bases, the J end by 7 bases, with 14 bases between. The CDR3 spans 13 residues. For the CDR3, the DNA is TGTGCCTGGAACCCCCAAACAGAGAATGAGCAGTTCTTC. It is translated as CAWNPQTENEQFF.

The V gene is TRBV3-1 (or the pseudogene TRBV3-2), the J gene TRBJ1-2, with D possibly being TRBD1 (6 bases). V lost 3 bases and J lost 5, with 13 bases in between. Germline V gene sequence: CDR1 LGHDT, CDR2 YNNKEL (reference sequence). This CDR3 has 14 amino acids. CDR3 sequence: CASSHLKGGYGYTF. CDR3 nucleotides: TGTGCCAGCAGCCATCTAAAGGGGGGGTATGGCTACACCTTC.

The V call is TRBV5-1, the J call TRBJ2-2, with TRBD2 matching over 10 bases. Per germline, CDR1 SGHRS and CDR2 YFSETQ. This CDR3 spans 17 amino acids. V was clipped by 0 bases and J by 4 bases; unmatched bases: 6. The CDR3 region is CASSLATSGDSTGELFF. CDR3 sequence (DNA): TGCGCCAGCAGCTTGGCTACTAGCGGGGACTCCACCGGGGAGCTGTTTTTT.

The rearrangement links TRBV6-5 to TRBJ2-7; 7 positions agree with TRBD1. Trimming took 7 bases from V and 2 from J; bases not matched to a gene: 5. The CDR3 extends over 13 amino acids. The V gene's germline CDR1 is MNHEY and CDR2 SVGAGI. As DNA, the CDR3 is TGTGCCAGCACCCGGGACAGTACCTACGAGCAGTACTTC. This translates into CASTRDSTYEQYF.